Listed here are 10 T cell receptor beta chains from one sample, sequenced in a study of beta chain features in type 1 diabetes. The authors reverse transcribed all of the isolated RNA, so sequencing captured expressed TCRB transcripts. Assay used: immunoSEQ multiplex PCR; TCRdb lists only in-frame clones, some missing. In the table there are approximately 160,000 clones, approximately 9% of which are singletons. The specimen was central memory CD4+ T cells from blood. These receptors all come from a woman aged 18-29 years in good health.

The V call is TRBV30, the J call TRBJ1-6, with 8 bases fitting TRBD1. This CDR3 comprises 14 residues. V dropped 3 bases and J dropped 8; count of bases not matched to a gene: 6. CDR1 is GTSNPN and CDR2 is SVGIG in the germline V gene (reference sequence). CDR3 in DNA: TGTGCCTGGAGGTGGACAGGGAGTGATTCACCCCTCCACTTT. Translating gives CAWRWTGSDSPLHF.

This clone has only a few counts. The chain links TRBV11-2 to TRBJ1-5, with a possible D match to TRBD1 (5 bases). The V gene's germline CDR1 is SGHAT and CDR2 FQNNGV. V was shortened by 1 base and J by 2 bases, with 6 bases between the two germline ends. The CDR3 spans 14 residues. The CDR3 DNA is TGTGCCAGCAGCTTAGTACAGGGCAATCAGCCCCAGCATTTT. Its translation is CASSLVQGNQPQHF. Using reference TRBV11-2 and TRBJ1-5 for the parts outside the CDR3, the full variable domain is EAGVAQSPRYKIIEKRQSVAFWCNPISGHATLYWYQQILGQGPKLLIQFQNNGVVDDSQLPKDRFSAERLKGVDSTLKIQPAKLEDSAVYLCASSLVQGNQPQHFGDGTRLSIL.

The chain joins TRBV29-1 to TRBJ2-3; weak D call: TRBD2 (7 bases). V lost 7 bases, J lost 5 bases, and 16 bases lay in between. The V gene's germline CDR1 is SQVTM and CDR2 ANQGSEA. The CDR3 runs 13 residues. The CDR3 DNA is TGCAGCGCTGATCGGGGGGCGGGAGATACGCAGTATTTT. Its translation: CSADRGAGDTQYF.

This clone was counted between two and nine times. The CDR3 DNA follows: TGTGCCAGCAGTCGCGCGCGGGTCGAGTTCTTC. Amino acid sequence: CASSRARVEFF. V and J are TRBV5-6 and TRBJ2-1; possible D gene TRBD2, 5 bases. CDR1 and CDR2 from the germline V gene are SGHDT and YYEEEE. Trimming removed 5 bases at V and 14 bases at J, with 14 bases between. The CDR3 covers 11 residues.

The rearrangement links TRBV29-1 to TRBJ2-3; 7 bases line up with TRBD1. Unmatched junction bases numbered 5, after V lost 8 bases and J lost 3 bases. CDR1 and CDR2 (germline): SQVTM, ANQGSEA. This CDR3 spans 12 amino acids. DNA of the CDR3: TGCAGCCATGAGGGGGCGACAGATACGCAGTATTTT. As protein: CSHEGATDTQYF.

The J gene is TRBJ1-2, the V gene TRBV19; 8 bases match TRBD1. The CDR3 is 14 amino acids. The V and J ends lost 4 bases and 6 bases, in that order; junction bases with no gene match: 7. The germline V gene has CDR1 LNHDA and CDR2 SQIVND (reference sequence). DNA for the CDR3: TGTGCCAGTAGTAAACTGGACAGGGAGGATGGCTACACCTTC. Protein sequence: CASSKLDREDGYTF.

This clone turned up a few times. The chain links TRBV27 to TRBJ2-3; D gene unclear. CDR3 size: 14 residues. The germline V gene has CDR1 MNHEY and CDR2 SMNVEV (reference sequence). Trimming left V 3 bases short and J 9 bases short, with 16 bases between. The CDR3 bases are TGTGCCAGCAGTTTCCGGGTAGGCCCCCAAACGCAGTATTTT. It yields the protein CASSFRVGPQTQYF.

This CDR3 is CASSQRGTSGTYEQYF. The DNA of the CDR3 is TGTGCCAGCAGCCAGCGGGGGACTAGCGGGACGTACGAGCAGTACTTC. The chain has TRBV7-2 and TRBJ2-7; TRBD2 matches 13 bases. The CDR3 loop spans 16 amino acids. V shed 5 bases and J 4 bases; nucleotides not matched to a gene: 8. In germline, CDR1 is SGHTA, CDR2 FQGNSA. Full variable domain (remainder filled in from reference TRBV7-2 and TRBJ2-7): GAGVSQSPSNKVTEKGKDVELRCDPISGHTALYWYRQSLGQGLEFLIYFQGNSAPDKSGLPSDRFSAERTGGSVSTLTIQRTQQEDSAVYLCASSQRGTSGTYEQYFGPGTRLTVT.

This chain uses TRBV10-1 with TRBJ1-1; TRBD1 matches at 9 bases. After removal of 8 bases from V and 5 bases from J, the junction contained 12 bases not matched to a gene. The CDR3 is made up of 15 amino acids. Germline values: CDR1 WNHNN, CDR2 SYGVQD (reference sequence). In DNA form, the CDR3 reads TGCGCCAGCGCGTACCGACAGGGGGGAGAGACTGAAGCTTTCTTT. Its protein is CASAYRQGGETEAFF.

The J gene is TRBJ2-7, the V gene TRBV7-2; 8 positions match TRBD1. Trimming took 5 bases from V and 3 from J; bases not matched to a gene: 9. Germline assignment: CDR1 SGHTA and CDR2 FQGNSA. The CDR3 covers 15 residues. For the CDR3, the DNA is TGTGCCAGCAGCCCCAGGACAGGGTTTAGCTACGAGCAGTACTTC. Amino acid sequence: CASSPRTGFSYEQYF. Complete variable domain (other parts from reference TRBV7-2 and TRBJ2-7): GAGVSQSPSNKVTEKGKDVELRCDPISGHTALYWYRQSLGQGLEFLIYFQGNSAPDKSGLPSDRFSAERTGGSVSTLTIQRTQQEDSAVYLCASSPRTGFSYEQYFGPGTRLTVT.